Below are 28 T cell receptor beta chains sequenced from a single sample in a study of blood T cell repertoires in COVID-19. The data were produced by immunoSEQ multiplex PCR, yet TCRdb's version contains in-frame clones alone and is incomplete. The sample carries tens of thousands of clones, 75% to 85% recorded once. What was sequenced was peripheral blood. These receptors came from a woman in her 70s with acute or convalescent COVID-19.

V and J are TRBV21-1 and TRBJ1-5; the D call TRBD1 from the table was never checked on the DNA. TRBV21-1 is a documented pseudogene. CDR3 size: 19 residues. The CDR3 here is CASSQGTIGPSMSPRPQHF. DNA of the CDR3: TGTGCCAGCAGCCAAGGGACAATTGGCCCTTCTATGAGTCCGAGGCCCCAGCATTTT.

The chain recombines TRBV6-1 with TRBJ2-7; perhaps TRBD1 as D (5 bases). V was trimmed by 2 bases and J by 5 bases, leaving 10 bases between them. CDR1 is MNHNS and CDR2 is SASEGT in the germline V gene. CDR3 length: 13 amino acids. This CDR3 reads CASSELGVNEQYF. The CDR3 DNA is TGTGCCAGCAGTGAATTAGGGGTTAACGAGCAGTACTTC.

This clone occurred once. The chain recombines TRBV2 with TRBJ2-3; possible D gene TRBD1, 5 bases. The germline V gene encodes CDR1 SNHLY and CDR2 FYNNEI. The CDR3 is 13 residues long. V was shortened by 6 bases and J by 4 bases, with 11 bases between the two germline ends. The CDR3 sequence: CASRKLQADTQYF. The CDR3 nucleotides read TGTGCCAGCAGAAAGCTACAGGCAGATACGCAGTATTTT.

J is TRBJ1-6 and V is TRBV28; 7 bases align to TRBD1. This CDR3 comprises 15 residues. The germline CDR1 and CDR2 sequences are MDHEN and SYDVKM. V lost 6 bases and J lost 7; bases outside the gene matches: 9. CDR3 in amino acids: CASSNPGQRNSPLHF. Written as DNA, the CDR3 is TGTGCCAGCAGCAATCCGGGACAGAGAAATTCACCCCTCCACTTT.

The rearrangement joins TRBV4-1 to TRBJ2-1, with 9 bases fitting TRBD2. Germline-derived CDR1 and CDR2 are MGHRA and YSYEKL. This CDR3 contains 18 residues. The V segment lost 0 bases and the J segment 3 bases; nucleotides outside the gene matches: 9. Here the CDR3 reads CASSQDLAGGPVYNEQFF. The CDR3, as DNA: TGCGCCAGCAGCCAAGATCTGGCGGGAGGGCCGGTCTACAATGAGCAGTTCTTC.

V usage is TRBV18 and J usage is TRBJ2-3, with TRBD2 as a possible D gene (6 bases). The CDR3 length is 14 residues. CDR1 KGHSH and CDR2 LQKENI come from the germline V gene. V shed 4 bases and J shed 3 bases, with 11 bases lying between them. DNA of the CDR3: TGTGCCAGCTCACGGGACTCAGGAACAGATACGCAGTATTTT. The encoded protein is CASSRDSGTDTQYF.

CDR3 nucleotides: TGTGCCACCAGCAGAGATCGGTATAGCTACGAGCAGTACTTC. The encoded protein is CATSRDRYSYEQYF. V gene TRBV15 combines with J gene TRBJ2-7; D gene ambiguous. The V gene lost 0 bases and the J gene lost 3 bases, with 9 bases spanning the gap. CDR3 length: 14 amino acids. Germline CDR1 is LNHNV and CDR2 is YYDKDF (reference sequence).

The chain joins TRBV18 to TRBJ2-7, with D unclear. Germline lookup yields CDR1 KGHSH and CDR2 LQKENI. With 3 bases removed from V and 0 bases from J, the gap between germline ends came to 9 bases. The CDR3 extends over 14 amino acids. The CDR3 sequence is CASSPASGSYEQYF. The CDR3 nucleotides are TGTGCCAGCTCACCCGCCTCCGGCTCCTACGAGCAGTACTTC.

The gene calls are TRBV10-3 and TRBJ2-7, with TRBD1 identical over 9 bases. The germline V gene has CDR1 ENHRY and CDR2 SYGVKD. V shed 4 bases, J shed 1 base, and the junction held 11 bases outside the gene matches. CDR3 length: 17 amino acids. As DNA, the CDR3 is TGTGCCATCAGTGCAAGCCCGGGACAGGGAAAGTCCTACGAGCAGTACTTC. Its protein is CAISASPGQGKSYEQYF.

This clone turned up a few times. The chain combines TRBV19 with TRBJ2-5; 9 bases are shared with TRBD2. The germline CDR1 and CDR2 sequences are LNHDA and SQIVND (reference sequence). This CDR3 region has 16 residues. Trimming at V came to 3 bases and at J to 4 bases, leaving 9 bases not matched to a gene. CDR3 sequence (DNA): TGTGCCAGTAGTATGCGGGGGGGCGCTAGGGTAGAGACCCAGTACTTC. Its protein product is CASSMRGGARVETQYF.

CDR3 protein: CASSSYRAFPQGSLHF. In DNA form, the CDR3 reads TGTGCCAGCAGCTCGTACCGGGCCTTCCCTCAGGGATCCCTCCACTTT. The V gene is TRBV11-3, the J gene TRBJ1-6, with D possibly TRBD1 on 5 matching bases. Trimming pared 4 bases from V and 14 bases from J, leaving 24 bases between. The CDR3 contains 16 residues. The V gene's germline CDR1 is SGHNT and CDR2 YENEEA. The full variable domain, with the rest looked up from reference TRBV11-3 and TRBJ1-6, is EAGVVQSPRYKIIEKKQPVAFWCNPISGHNTLYWYLQNLGQGPELLIRYENEEAVDDSQLPKDRFSAERLKGVDSTLKIQPAELGDSAVYLCASSSYRAFPQGSLHFGNGTRLTVT.

This clone was counted once. The chain recombines TRBV21-1 with TRBJ2-1; TRBD1 reflects the table's D call only, with no check against the DNA. TRBV21-1 is termed a pseudogene. The CDR3 covers 12 residues. Here the CDR3 reads CASSGQLPEQFF. The DNA of the CDR3 is TGTGCCAGCAGCGGACAGTTGCCTGAGCAGTTCTTC.

This clone was seen only once. In nucleotides, the CDR3 is TGTGCCAGCAGCAAAACCCGGACAGAGCACTATGGCTACACCTTC. This codes for CASSKTRTEHYGYTF. This chain uses TRBV21-1 with TRBJ1-2; the D segment call TRBD1 is taken from the table without a DNA check. TRBV21-1 is classified as a pseudogene. The CDR3 has 15 residues.

With respect to this clone: Germline and junction disagree at one end, which may indicate a read error. This chain joins TRBV20-1 and TRBJ2-1; 12 bases map to TRBD2. CDR3 size: 11 residues. Germline CDR1 DFQATT, CDR2 SNEGSKA (reference sequence). The CDR3: CSASTSGRTVF. In DNA, the CDR3 is TGCAGTGCTAGTACTAGCGGGAGGACGGTCTTC.

This clone has only one observation. J is TRBJ2-2 and V is TRBV6-5, with D perhaps TRBD2 (5 bases). Germline assignment: CDR1 MNHEY and CDR2 SVGAGI. V dropped 7 bases and J dropped 6 bases, with 12 bases sitting between them. The CDR3 is 13 residues long. The CDR3 coding sequence is TGTGCCAGCAACGGAGGTCCCCCCGGGGAGCTGTTTTTT. This codes for CASNGGPPGELFF.

The table lists this clone with a few counts. The chain links TRBV28 to TRBJ1-1, with 7 bases lining up with TRBD1. The CDR3 extends over 14 amino acids. V lost 6 bases, J lost 1 base, and 5 bases stayed unmatched. Germline lookup yields CDR1 MDHEN and CDR2 SYDVKM. The CDR3 nucleotides are TGTGCCAGCAGGACCGGGACAGCGAACACTGAAGCTTTCTTT. It translates to CASRTGTANTEAFF.

The gene calls are TRBV3-1 (or the pseudogene TRBV3-2) and TRBJ2-5; weak D call: TRBD2 (6 bases). V was clipped by 2 bases and J by 2 bases, with 12 bases between them. Germline loops: CDR1 LGHDT, CDR2 YNNKEL (reference sequence). CDR3 length: 15 residues. The CDR3 DNA sequence: TGTGCCAGCAGCCAAACCGGGACTTTACAAGAGACCCAGTACTTC. Translated, it gives CASSQTGTLQETQYF.

This clone appeared once. V and J are TRBV11-2 and TRBJ2-7; 12 bases fit TRBD2. This CDR3 contains 17 residues. Germline V gene lookup returns CDR1 SGHAT and CDR2 FQNNGV. Unmatched junction bases numbered 10, after V lost 0 bases and J lost 7 bases. The CDR3 loop is CASSLDRGASGRAEQYF. CDR3 in DNA: TGTGCCAGCAGCTTAGATCGGGGCGCTAGCGGGAGGGCTGAGCAGTACTTC.

There are a few counts of this clone. The rearrangement joins TRBV7-9 to TRBJ2-7, with D perhaps matching TRBD1 (6 bases). The CDR3 sequence is 15 residues long. Germline V gene lookup returns CDR1 SEHNR and CDR2 FQNEAQ (reference sequence). The ends were cut back, 5 bases at V and 7 bases at J, with 21 bases in the middle. CDR3 sequence (DNA): TGTGCCAGCAGCCTGTTACCGGGACAAATGGGAGAGCAGTACTTC. Amino acids: CASSLLPGQMGEQYF. Looking up the rest from reference TRBV7-9 and TRBJ2-7 gives the full variable domain: DTGVSQNPRHKITKRGQNVTFRCDPISEHNRLYWYRQTLGQGPEFLTYFQNEAQLEKSRLLSDRFSAERPKGSFSTLEIQRTEQGDSAMYLCASSLLPGQMGEQYFGPGTRLTVT.

This chain uses TRBV6-2 or TRBV6-3 with TRBJ1-5, with 7 bases fitting TRBD1. V shed 2 bases, J shed 7 bases, and the junction held 11 bases outside the gene matches. Germline V gene sequence: CDR1 MNHEY, CDR2 SVGEGT. The CDR3 is made up of 16 amino acids. DNA of the CDR3: TGTGCCAGCAGTTACCCCTTCCACAGGGGCACCCAGCCCCAGCATTTT. Protein: CASSYPFHRGTQPQHF.

This clone occurred a few times. This sequence joins TRBV5-4 and TRBJ1-2; TRBD1 aligns across 7 bases. V lost 3 bases, J lost 3 bases, and 5 bases stayed unmatched. Germline CDR1 and CDR2: SGHNT and YYREEE (reference sequence). This CDR3 is 14 amino acids long. The DNA for the CDR3 is TGTGCCAGCAGCTGGGGGACAGACTACTATGGCTACACCTTC. Encoded protein: CASSWGTDYYGYTF.

The J gene is TRBJ2-7, the V gene TRBV6-5; a possible D gene is TRBD1 (5 bases). The CDR3 loop spans 14 amino acids. V shed 0 bases and J shed 4 bases, with 10 bases lying between them. From germline, CDR1 is MNHEY and CDR2 SVGAGI. Written as DNA, the CDR3 is TGTGCCAGCAGTTACTCCAGGGATATTTACGAGCAGTACTTC. As protein: CASSYSRDIYEQYF.

The genes are TRBV6-6 and TRBJ1-5; the D is unclear. V gave up 4 bases and J gave up 3 bases, with 10 bases separating them. Germline V gives CDR1 MNHNY, CDR2 SVGAGI (reference sequence). CDR3 length: 14 residues. The CDR3 sequence: CASSSPGNNQPQHF. CDR3 nucleotides: TGTGCCAGCAGTTCCCCCGGGAACAATCAGCCCCAGCATTTT.

The rearrangement links TRBV28 to TRBJ2-1, with a weak D call TRBD2 (6 bases). V gave up 5 bases and J gave up 10 bases, with 21 bases separating them. CDR1 MDHEN and CDR2 SYDVKM come from the germline V gene. CDR3 length equals 15 residues. The DNA for the CDR3 is TGTGCCAGCAGTCCCGGGACTTCTCATATCAGGGAGCAGTTCTTC. Translated: CASSPGTSHIREQFF.

The J gene is TRBJ2-1, the V gene TRBV3-1 (or the pseudogene TRBV3-2); TRBD2 is a possible D gene (6 bases). The V and J ends lost 11 bases and 4 bases respectively, with 9 bases between them. CDR1 and CDR2 (germline): LGHDT, YNNKEL (reference sequence). The CDR3 has 11 amino acids. The CDR3 spells CAAGSYNEQFF. As DNA, the CDR3 is TGTGCCGCGGGGAGTTACAATGAGCAGTTCTTC.

The chain employs TRBV7-2 and TRBJ1-6; tentatively, D is TRBD1 (5 bases). The CDR3 extends over 15 amino acids. V was pared by 2 bases and J by 6 bases, with 11 bases between. CDR1 is SGHTA, CDR2 FQGNSA, per germline. In nucleotides, the CDR3 is TGTGCCAGCAGCTTACCCCAGGGTAGTAATTCACCCCTCCACTTT. Translating it yields CASSLPQGSNSPLHF.

V and J are TRBV7-9 and TRBJ2-5; D possibly corresponds to TRBD1 (5 bases). CDR1 and CDR2 (germline): SEHNR, FQNEAQ (reference sequence). This CDR3 spans 15 amino acids. The V gene lost 5 bases and the J gene lost 2 bases, with 15 bases spanning the gap. The CDR3 DNA reads TGTGCCAGCAGCCCGAGAAGGACAATGCAAGAGACCCAGTACTTC. This translates into CASSPRRTMQETQYF.

The chain joins TRBV9 to TRBJ2-3; 13 nucleotides match TRBD2. CDR1 and CDR2 from the germline V gene are SGDLS and YYNGEE. Trimming at V came to 3 bases and at J to 6 bases, leaving 13 bases not matched to a gene. The CDR3 extends over 18 amino acids. Here the CDR3 reads CASSDTSGRAGYGDTQYF. The CDR3 DNA reads TGTGCCAGCAGCGACACTAGCGGGAGGGCCGGGTACGGCGATACGCAGTATTTT.